The clone carrying this T cell receptor (beta chain) was found many times. Its cognate antigen is unknown. TCRdb processed the 5' RACE reads anew with MiXCR; each CDR3 protein has one entry. The repertoire has 340,000 or so distinct CDR3 sequences, 10% to 15% of them found once; the top ten carry 20% to 25%. The data were taken from a study of T-cell memory formation after mild COVID-19. Germline V gene data show CDR1 as DFQATT and CDR2 as SNEGSKA (reference sequence). The CDR3 is 13 amino acids. V was shortened by 6 bases and J by 8 bases, with 17 bases between the two germline ends. Study findings and constraints: The second-wave clones peaking on day 37 were not confirmed as SARS-CoV-2-specific. Clones that got smaller from day 15 to 85 had even CD4/CD8, while clones growing later tipped toward CD4+. Detection of some responders pre-infection suggested pre-existing cross-reactive memory T cells participated.

This receptor was obtained from a man aged 18-30 years who had mild COVID-19 (a few samples of this study predate the infection). Cell type and time point are not known. V is TRBV20-1 and J is TRBJ1-3; possible D gene TRBD1, 5 bases. Sequenced input: PBMCs or a T cell subset sorted from them (not recorded which). The CDR3 sequence: CSASKGRADTIYF. In DNA, the CDR3 is TGCAGTGCCTCCAAGGGCAGGGCTGACACCATATATTTT.